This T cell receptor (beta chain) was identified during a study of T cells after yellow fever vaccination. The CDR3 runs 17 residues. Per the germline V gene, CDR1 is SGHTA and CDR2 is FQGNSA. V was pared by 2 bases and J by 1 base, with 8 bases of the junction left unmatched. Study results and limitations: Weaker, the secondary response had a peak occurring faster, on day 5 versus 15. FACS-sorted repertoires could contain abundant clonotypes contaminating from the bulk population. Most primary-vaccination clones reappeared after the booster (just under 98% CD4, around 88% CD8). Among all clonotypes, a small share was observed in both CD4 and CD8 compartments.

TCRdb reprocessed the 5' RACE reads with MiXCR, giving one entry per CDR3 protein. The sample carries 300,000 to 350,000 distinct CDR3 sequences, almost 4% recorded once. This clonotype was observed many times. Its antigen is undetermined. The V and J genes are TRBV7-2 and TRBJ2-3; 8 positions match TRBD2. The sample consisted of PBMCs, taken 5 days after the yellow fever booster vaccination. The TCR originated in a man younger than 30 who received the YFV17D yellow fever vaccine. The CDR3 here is CASSLHLRAGGTDTQYF. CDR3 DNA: TGTGCCAGCAGCTTACACCTTCGAGCGGGGGGCACAGATACGCAGTATTTT.